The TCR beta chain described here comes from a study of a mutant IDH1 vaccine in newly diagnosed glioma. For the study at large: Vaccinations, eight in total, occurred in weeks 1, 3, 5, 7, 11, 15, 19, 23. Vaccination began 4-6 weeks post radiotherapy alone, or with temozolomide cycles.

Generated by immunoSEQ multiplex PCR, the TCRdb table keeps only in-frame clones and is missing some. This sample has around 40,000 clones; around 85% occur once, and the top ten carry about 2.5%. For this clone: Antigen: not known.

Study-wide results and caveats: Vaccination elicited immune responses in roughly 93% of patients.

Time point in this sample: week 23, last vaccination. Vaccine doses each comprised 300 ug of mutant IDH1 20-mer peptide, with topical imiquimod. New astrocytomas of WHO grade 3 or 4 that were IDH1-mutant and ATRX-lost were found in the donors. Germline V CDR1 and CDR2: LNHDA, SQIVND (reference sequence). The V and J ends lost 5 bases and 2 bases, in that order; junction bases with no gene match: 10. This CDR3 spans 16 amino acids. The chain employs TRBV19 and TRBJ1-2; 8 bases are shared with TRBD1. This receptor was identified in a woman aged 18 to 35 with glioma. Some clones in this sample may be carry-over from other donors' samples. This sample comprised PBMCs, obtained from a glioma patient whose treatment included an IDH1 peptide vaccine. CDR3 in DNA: TGTGCCAGTAGTGGTTTCTCGGGACAGGTAAACTATGGCTACACCTTC. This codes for CASSGFSGQVNYGYTF.